The next 9 T cell receptor beta chains were all read from a single sample in a study of T cell repertoires in cytomegalovirus infection. MiXCR, run by TCRdb on the reads, gives a single entry per CDR3 protein. Here the sample spans about 330,000 distinct CDR3 sequences, over 7.5% being singletons. Material for sequencing was PBMCs. The source is a human donor in good health (CMV status not recorded). Some clones in this sample may be carry-over from other donors' samples.

V gene TRBV20-1 combines with J gene TRBJ2-7, with TRBD1 as a possible D gene (6 bases). Per germline, CDR1 DFQATT and CDR2 SNEGSKA (reference sequence). This CDR3 has 13 amino acids. V dropped 7 bases and J dropped 0 bases, with 13 bases sitting between them. Here the CDR3 DNA reads TGCAGTGGAGGACAGCCTTCCTCCTACGAGCAGTACTTC. Amino acid sequence: CSGGQPSSYEQYF.

This clonotype showed up many times. The chain joins TRBV12-3 or TRBV12-4 to TRBJ2-1, with 13 bases lining up with TRBD2. The CDR3 covers 19 residues. V trimming: 6 bases; J trimming: 0 bases; junction bases outside the gene matches: 11. CDR3: CASRPGLAGSESSYNEQFF. CDR3 DNA: TGTGCCAGCAGGCCGGGACTAGCGGGGTCCGAGAGCTCCTACAATGAGCAGTTCTTC.

This clonotype is termed medium-sized. The chain carries TRBV7-2 and TRBJ1-1; D not certain. With 6 bases removed from V and 4 bases from J, the gap between germline ends came to 15 bases. Germline CDR1 is SGHTA and CDR2 is FQGNSA. The CDR3 runs to 14 residues. CDR3 residues: CASRYQGRSTEAFF. The CDR3 DNA reads TGTGCCAGCAGGTACCAAGGGAGGAGCACTGAAGCTTTCTTT.

The sample holds many counts of this clonotype. The chain joins TRBV7-9 to TRBJ1-1; D uncertain. Trimming cost V 5 bases and J 1 base, with 17 bases left between them. The germline V gene encodes CDR1 SEHNR and CDR2 FQNEAQ (reference sequence). CDR3 length equals 16 residues. The CDR3 reads CASSPDRRQPNTEAFF. DNA of the CDR3: TGTGCCAGCAGCCCGGACCGCCGACAACCGAACACTGAAGCTTTCTTT. Variable domain in full (rest from reference TRBV7-9 and TRBJ1-1): DTGVSQNPRHKITKRGQNVTFRCDPISEHNRLYWYRQTLGQGPEFLTYFQNEAQLEKSRLLSDRFSAERPKGSFSTLEIQRTEQGDSAMYLCASSPDRRQPNTEAFFGQGTRLTVV.

This clonotype was seen many times. V and J are TRBV28 and TRBJ2-1, with 8 bases aligning to TRBD1. The CDR3 totals 15 residues. Germline values: CDR1 MDHEN, CDR2 SYDVKM. V dropped 5 bases and J dropped 3; count of bases not matched to a gene: 6. The CDR3 region has the DNA TGTGCCAGCAGTCTACCCGGGACAGGCTACAATGAGCAGTTCTTC. Translating gives CASSLPGTGYNEQFF.

In this sample, this clonotype turned up many times. The chain employs TRBV7-9 and TRBJ1-4; 7 nucleotides match TRBD1. Germline trimming cut 8 bases from V and 4 bases from J; bases unmatched to any gene: 10. The CDR3 spans 15 residues. Germline V gene sequence: CDR1 SEHNR, CDR2 FQNEAQ (reference sequence). DNA for the CDR3: TGTGCCAGCTCTAAGGGGACAGCGCTTAATGAAAAACTGTTTTTT. Translation: CASSKGTALNEKLFF.

The chain employs TRBV20-1 and TRBJ2-3, with 7 bases fitting TRBD1. Germline V gene data show CDR1 as DFQATT and CDR2 as SNEGSKA (reference sequence). The ends lost 5 bases at V and 3 bases at J; junction bases unmatched: 5. The CDR3 has 13 amino acids. CDR3 region: CSAETGTTDTQYF. DNA for the CDR3: TGCAGTGCTGAGACAGGGACGACAGATACGCAGTATTTT.

Ten or more counts support this clonotype. This chain joins TRBV27 and TRBJ2-5; 7 bases fit TRBD2. V was pared by 3 bases and J by 4 bases, with 5 bases of the junction left unmatched. The CDR3 contains 14 residues. Germline V gene data show CDR1 as MNHEY and CDR2 as SMNVEV (reference sequence). The CDR3 region is CASSFRSGGETQYF. The CDR3 bases are TGTGCCAGCAGTTTTCGCTCGGGGGGAGAGACCCAGTACTTC.

This clonotype was seen only a few times. This rearrangement joins TRBV7-9 to TRBJ2-4; D is perhaps TRBD1 (6 bases). Trimming removed 1 base from V and 0 bases from J, with 19 bases in between. From germline, CDR1 is SEHNR and CDR2 FQNEAQ (reference sequence). The CDR3 sequence is 19 residues long. The CDR3 bases are TGTGCCAGCAGCTTAGGGGAAACCGGGACACGGGAAGCCAAAAACATTCAGTACTTC. It yields the protein CASSLGETGTREAKNIQYF.